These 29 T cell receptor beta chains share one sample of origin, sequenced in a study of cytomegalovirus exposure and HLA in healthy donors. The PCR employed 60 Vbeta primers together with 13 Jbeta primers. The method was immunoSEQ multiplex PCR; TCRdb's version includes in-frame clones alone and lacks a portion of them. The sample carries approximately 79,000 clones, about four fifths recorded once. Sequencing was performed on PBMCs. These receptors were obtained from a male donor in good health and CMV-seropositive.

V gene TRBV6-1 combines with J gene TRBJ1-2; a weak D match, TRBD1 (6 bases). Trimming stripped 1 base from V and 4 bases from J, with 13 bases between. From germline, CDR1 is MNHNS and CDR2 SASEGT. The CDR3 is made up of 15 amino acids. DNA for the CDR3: TGTGCCAGCAGTGAAGTTTGGGGGCAAGGCTATGGCTACACCTTC. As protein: CASSEVWGQGYGYTF.

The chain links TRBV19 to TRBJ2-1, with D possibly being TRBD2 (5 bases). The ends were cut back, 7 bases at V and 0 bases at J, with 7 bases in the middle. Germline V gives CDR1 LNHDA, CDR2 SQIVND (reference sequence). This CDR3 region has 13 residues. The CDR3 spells CASMEVSYNEQFF. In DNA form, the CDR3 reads TGTGCCAGTATGGAGGTCTCCTACAATGAGCAGTTCTTC.

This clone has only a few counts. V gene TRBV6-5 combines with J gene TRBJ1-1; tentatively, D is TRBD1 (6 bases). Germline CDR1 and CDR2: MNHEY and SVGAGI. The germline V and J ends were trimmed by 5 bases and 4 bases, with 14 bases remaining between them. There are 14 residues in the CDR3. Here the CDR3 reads CASSGQTEGTEAFF. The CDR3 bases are TGTGCCAGCAGTGGACAGACAGAGGGCACTGAAGCTTTCTTT.

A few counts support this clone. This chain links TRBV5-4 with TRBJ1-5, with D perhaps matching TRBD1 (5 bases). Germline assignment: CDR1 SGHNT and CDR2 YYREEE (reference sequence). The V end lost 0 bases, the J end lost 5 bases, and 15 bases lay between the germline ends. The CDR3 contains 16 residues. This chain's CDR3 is CASSLGPGRVDQPQHF. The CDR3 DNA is TGTGCCAGCAGCTTGGGTCCAGGGAGGGTTGATCAGCCCCAGCATTTT. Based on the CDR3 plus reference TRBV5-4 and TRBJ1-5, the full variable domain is ETGVTQSPTHLIKTRGQQVTLRCSSQSGHNTVSWYQQALGQGPQFIFQYYREEENGRGNFPPRFSGLQFPNYSSELNVNALELDDSALYLCASSLGPGRVDQPQHFGDGTRLSIL.

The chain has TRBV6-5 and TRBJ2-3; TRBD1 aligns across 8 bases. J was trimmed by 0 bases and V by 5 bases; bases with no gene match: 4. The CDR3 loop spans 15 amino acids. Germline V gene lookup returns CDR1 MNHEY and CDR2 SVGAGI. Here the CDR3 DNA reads TGTGCCAGCAGTCGGACAGGGCTAAGCACAGATACGCAGTATTTT. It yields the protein CASSRTGLSTDTQYF.

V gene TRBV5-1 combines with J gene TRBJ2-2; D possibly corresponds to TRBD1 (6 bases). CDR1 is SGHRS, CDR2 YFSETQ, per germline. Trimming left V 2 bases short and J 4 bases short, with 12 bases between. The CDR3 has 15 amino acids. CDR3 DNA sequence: TGCGCCAGCAGCTTCGGGACACTTACCACCGGGGAGCTGTTTTTT. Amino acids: CASSFGTLTTGELFF.

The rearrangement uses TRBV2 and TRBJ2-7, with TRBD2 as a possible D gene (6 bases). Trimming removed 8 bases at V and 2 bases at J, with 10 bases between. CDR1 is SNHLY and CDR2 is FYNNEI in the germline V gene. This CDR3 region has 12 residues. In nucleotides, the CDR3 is TGTGCCAGCCTCGGGGGAACCTACGAGCAGTACTTC. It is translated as CASLGGTYEQYF. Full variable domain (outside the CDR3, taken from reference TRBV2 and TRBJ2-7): EPEVTQTPSHQVTQMGQEVILRCVPISNHLYFYWYRQILGQKVEFLVSFYNNEISEKSEIFDDQFSVERPDGSNFTLKIRSTKLEDSAMYFCASLGGTYEQYFGPGTRLTVT.

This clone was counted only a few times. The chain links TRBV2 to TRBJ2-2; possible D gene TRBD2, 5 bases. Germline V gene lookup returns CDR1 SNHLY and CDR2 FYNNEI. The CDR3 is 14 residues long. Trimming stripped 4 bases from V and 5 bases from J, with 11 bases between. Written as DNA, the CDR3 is TGTGCCAGCAGTGGAGACTATCAGACCGGGGAGCTGTTTTTT. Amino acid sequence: CASSGDYQTGELFF.

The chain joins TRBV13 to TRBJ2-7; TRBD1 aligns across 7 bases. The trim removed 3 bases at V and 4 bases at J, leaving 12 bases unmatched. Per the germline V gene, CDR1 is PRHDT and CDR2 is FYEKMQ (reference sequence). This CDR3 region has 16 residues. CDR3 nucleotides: TGTGCCAGCAGCTTGGTGACAGGGCCCTCTTTTTACGAGCAGTACTTC. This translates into CASSLVTGPSFYEQYF.

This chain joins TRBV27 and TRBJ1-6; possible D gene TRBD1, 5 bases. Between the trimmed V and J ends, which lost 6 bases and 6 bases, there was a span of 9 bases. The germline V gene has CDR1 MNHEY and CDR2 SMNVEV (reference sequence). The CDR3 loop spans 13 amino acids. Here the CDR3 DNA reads TGTGCCAGCAGGGGCCAGGGTAATTCACCCCTCCACTTT. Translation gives CASRGQGNSPLHF.

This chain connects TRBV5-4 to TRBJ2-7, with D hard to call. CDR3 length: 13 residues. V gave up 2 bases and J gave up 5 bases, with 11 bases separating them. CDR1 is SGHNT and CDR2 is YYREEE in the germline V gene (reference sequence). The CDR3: CASSFTNHDEQYF. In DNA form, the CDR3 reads TGTGCCAGCAGCTTCACTAATCACGACGAGCAGTACTTC.

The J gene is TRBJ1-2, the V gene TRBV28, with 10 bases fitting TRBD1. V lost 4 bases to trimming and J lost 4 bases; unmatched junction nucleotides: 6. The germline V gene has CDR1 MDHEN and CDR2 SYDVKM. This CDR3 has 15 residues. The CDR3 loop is CASSSGQGGSYGYTF. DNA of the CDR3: TGTGCCAGCAGTTCCGGACAGGGGGGTAGCTATGGCTACACCTTC.

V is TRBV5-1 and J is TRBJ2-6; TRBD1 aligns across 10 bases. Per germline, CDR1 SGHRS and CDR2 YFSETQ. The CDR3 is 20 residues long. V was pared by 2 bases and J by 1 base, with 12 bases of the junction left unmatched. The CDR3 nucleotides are TGCGCCAGCAGCTTCTCGGGTGTCAGGACAGGGGGTTCTGGGGCCAACGTCCTGACTTTC. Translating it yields CASSFSGVRTGGSGANVLTF.

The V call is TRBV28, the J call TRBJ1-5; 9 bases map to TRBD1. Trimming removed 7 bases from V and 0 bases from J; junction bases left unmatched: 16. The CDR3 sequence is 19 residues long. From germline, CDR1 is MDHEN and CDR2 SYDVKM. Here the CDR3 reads CASTTMGQGGDYSNQPQHF. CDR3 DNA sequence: TGTGCCAGCACCACGATGGGACAGGGCGGCGATTATAGCAATCAGCCCCAGCATTTT. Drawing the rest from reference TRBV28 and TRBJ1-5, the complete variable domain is DVKVTQSSRYLVKRTGEKVFLECVQDMDHENMFWYRQDPGLGLRLIYFSYDVKMKEKGDIPEGYSVSREKKERFSLILESASTNQTSMYLCASTTMGQGGDYSNQPQHFGDGTRLSIL.

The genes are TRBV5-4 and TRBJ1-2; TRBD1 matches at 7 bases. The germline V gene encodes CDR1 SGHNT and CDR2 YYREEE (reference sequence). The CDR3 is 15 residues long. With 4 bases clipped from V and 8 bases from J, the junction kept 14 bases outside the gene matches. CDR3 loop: CASSTLNEGAGGYTF. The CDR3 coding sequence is TGTGCCAGCAGCACCCTTAATGAGGGGGCGGGAGGCTACACCTTC.

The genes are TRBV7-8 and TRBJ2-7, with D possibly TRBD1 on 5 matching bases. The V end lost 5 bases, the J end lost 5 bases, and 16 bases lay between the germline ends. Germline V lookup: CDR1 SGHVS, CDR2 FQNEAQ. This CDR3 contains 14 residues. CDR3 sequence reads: CASSLPQGTHEQYF. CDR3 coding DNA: TGTGCCAGCAGCCTACCCCAGGGAACCCACGAGCAGTACTTC.

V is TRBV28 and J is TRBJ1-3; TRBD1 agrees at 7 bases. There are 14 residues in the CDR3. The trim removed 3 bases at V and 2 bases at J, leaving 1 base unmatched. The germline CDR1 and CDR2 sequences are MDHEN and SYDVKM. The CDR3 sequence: CASSLTGTGNTIYF. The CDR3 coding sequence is TGTGCCAGCAGTTTGACAGGGACTGGAAACACCATATATTTT.

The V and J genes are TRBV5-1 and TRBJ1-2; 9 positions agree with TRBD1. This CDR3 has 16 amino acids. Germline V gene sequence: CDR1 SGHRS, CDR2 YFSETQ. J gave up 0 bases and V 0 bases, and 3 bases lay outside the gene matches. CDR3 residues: CASSLEGQGTNYGYTF. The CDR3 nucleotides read TGCGCCAGCAGCTTGGAGGGACAGGGCACTAACTATGGCTACACCTTC.

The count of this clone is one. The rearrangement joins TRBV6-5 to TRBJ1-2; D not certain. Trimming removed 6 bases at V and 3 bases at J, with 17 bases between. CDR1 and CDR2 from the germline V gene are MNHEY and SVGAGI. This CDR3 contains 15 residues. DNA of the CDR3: TGTGCCAGCAGGGATCGACCCGACACCTACTATGGCTACACCTTC. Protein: CASRDRPDTYYGYTF.

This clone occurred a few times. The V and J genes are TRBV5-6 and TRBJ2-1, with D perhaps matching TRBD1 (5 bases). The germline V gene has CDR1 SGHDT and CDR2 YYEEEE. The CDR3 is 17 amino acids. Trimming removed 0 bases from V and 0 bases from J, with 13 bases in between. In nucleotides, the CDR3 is TGTGCCAGCAGCTTGGCCTCCCAGGGATCCTCCTACAATGAGCAGTTCTTC. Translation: CASSLASQGSSYNEQFF.

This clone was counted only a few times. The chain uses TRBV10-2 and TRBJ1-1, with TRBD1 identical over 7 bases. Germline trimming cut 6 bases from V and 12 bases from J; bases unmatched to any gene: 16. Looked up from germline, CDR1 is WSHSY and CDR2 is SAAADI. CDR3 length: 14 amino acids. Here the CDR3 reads CASRAMGTASRPFF. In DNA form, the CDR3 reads TGCGCCAGCAGGGCCATGGGGACAGCCTCGAGGCCTTTCTTT.

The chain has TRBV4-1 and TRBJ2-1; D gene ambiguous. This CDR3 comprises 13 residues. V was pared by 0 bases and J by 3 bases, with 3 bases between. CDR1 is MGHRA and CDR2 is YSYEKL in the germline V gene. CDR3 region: CASSQDHYNEQFF. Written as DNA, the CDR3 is TGCGCCAGCAGCCAAGATCACTACAATGAGCAGTTCTTC.

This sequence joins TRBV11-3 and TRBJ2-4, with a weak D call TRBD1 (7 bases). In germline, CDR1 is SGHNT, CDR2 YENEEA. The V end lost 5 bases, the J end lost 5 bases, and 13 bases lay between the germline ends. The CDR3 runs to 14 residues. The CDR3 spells CASSRQGGENIQYF. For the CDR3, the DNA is TGTGCCAGCAGCCGACAGGGAGGCGAAAACATTCAGTACTTC.

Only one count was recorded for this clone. The CDR3 coding sequence is TGTGCCAGCAGCTTAGCCAGGGGGGATGGAAACACCATATATTTT. It is translated as CASSLARGDGNTIYF. This chain joins TRBV7-6 and TRBJ1-3; 7 nucleotides line up with TRBD1. CDR1 and CDR2 (germline): SGHVS, FNYEAQ. The CDR3 totals 15 residues. V shed 0 bases and J 3 bases; nucleotides not matched to a gene: 2.

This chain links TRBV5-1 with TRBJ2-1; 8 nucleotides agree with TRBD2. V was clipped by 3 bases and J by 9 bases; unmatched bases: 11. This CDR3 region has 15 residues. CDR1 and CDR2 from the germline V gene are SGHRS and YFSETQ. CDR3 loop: CASSSGTSPLSEQFF. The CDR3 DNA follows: TGCGCCAGCAGCTCCGGGACTAGTCCGTTGAGTGAGCAGTTCTTC.

As DNA, the CDR3 is TGTGCCAGCAGTCGCTGGACAGGGGGAGAAAAACTGTTTTTT. This translates into CASSRWTGGEKLFF. The V gene is TRBV27, the J gene TRBJ1-4; 10 bases are a match to TRBD1. J lost 8 bases, V lost 5 bases, and 5 bases had no gene match. The CDR3 is made up of 14 amino acids. Germline V gene sequence: CDR1 MNHEY, CDR2 SMNVEV (reference sequence).

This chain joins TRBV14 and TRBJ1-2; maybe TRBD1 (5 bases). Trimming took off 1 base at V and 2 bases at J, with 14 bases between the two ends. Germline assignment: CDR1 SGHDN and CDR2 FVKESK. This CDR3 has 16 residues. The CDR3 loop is CASSQAGRVRNYGYTF. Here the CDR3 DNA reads TGTGCCAGCAGCCAAGCCGGCAGGGTGAGGAACTATGGCTACACCTTC. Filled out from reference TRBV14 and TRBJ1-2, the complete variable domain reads EAGVTQFPSHSVIEKGQTVTLRCDPISGHDNLYWYRRVMGKEIKFLLHFVKESKQDESGMPNNRFLAERTGGTYSTLKVQPAELEDSGVYFCASSQAGRVRNYGYTFGSGTRLTVV.

CDR3 nucleotide sequence: TGTGCCAGCAGTTTGGGTGCTACAGGGACGTACGAGCAGTACTTC. It yields the protein CASSLGATGTYEQYF. The chain uses TRBV28 and TRBJ2-7; maybe TRBD1 (6 bases). The CDR3 spans 15 residues. V shed 3 bases and J shed 4 bases, with 16 bases lying between them. Germline CDR1 reads MDHEN; CDR2 reads SYDVKM.

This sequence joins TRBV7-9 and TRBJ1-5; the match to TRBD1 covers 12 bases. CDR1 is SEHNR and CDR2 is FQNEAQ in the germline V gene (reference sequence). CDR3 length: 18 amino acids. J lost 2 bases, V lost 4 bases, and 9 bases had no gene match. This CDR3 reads CASSSGTGGAFGNQPQHF. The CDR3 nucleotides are TGTGCCAGCAGCTCGGGGACAGGGGGCGCGTTTGGCAATCAGCCCCAGCATTTT.